This T cell receptor (beta chain) was retrieved from a study of beta chain features in type 1 diabetes. Study-level points and caveats: Type 1 diabetes patients showed a moderate but significant shortening of TCRB CDR3s in all four CD4+ subsets. Overrepresentation of cells with high TCR expression could result from cDNA sequencing.

Expressed TCRB transcripts were sequenced because the isolated RNA had all been reverse transcribed beforehand. Sequencing was performed with immunoSEQ multiplex PCR; in TCRdb, only in-frame clones are kept and a portion is missing. The sample has about 650,000 clones, around 12% seen once. The germline V gene encodes CDR1 SGHTA and CDR2 FQGNSA. J lost 0 bases, V lost 5 bases, and 7 bases had no gene match. The CDR3 is 15 residues long. In this sample, this clone turned up a few times. What it binds is unknown. The sequencing sample was made of naive CD4+ T cells from blood. The receptor's source is a man aged 30 to 39 with type 1 diabetes. The chain links TRBV7-2 to TRBJ2-7; 7 positions match TRBD2. DNA of the CDR3: TGTGCCAGCAGCCCCTGGGAGGGTATCTCCTACGAGCAGTACTTC. Translation: CASSPWEGISYEQYF.